The 17 T cell receptor beta chains listed next were all sequenced from one sample in a study of cytomegalovirus exposure and HLA in healthy donors. In the PCR, 60 Vbeta and 13 Jbeta primers were used. Libraries were prepared by immunoSEQ multiplex PCR; TCRdb keeps only in-frame clonotypes and omits some of them. The sample totals 40,000 to 45,000 clones. Input material: PBMCs. The receptors shown here come from a man aged 25 to 40 in good health and CMV-seronegative.

CDR3 amino acids: CASSNGQAQPYGYTF. CDR3 DNA: TGTGCCAGCAGCAACGGACAGGCACAACCCTATGGCTACACCTTC. This chain connects TRBV5-6 to TRBJ1-2; 7 nucleotides agree with TRBD1. From germline, CDR1 is SGHDT and CDR2 YYEEEE. V was clipped by 4 bases and J by 4 bases; unmatched bases: 10. CDR3 length: 15 amino acids.

The rearrangement uses TRBV6-5 and TRBJ1-1; tentatively, D is TRBD1 (5 bases). The CDR3 has 12 residues. V was cut by 0 bases and J by 8 bases, with 7 bases left in between. Germline lookup yields CDR1 MNHEY and CDR2 SVGAGI. CDR3 DNA sequence: TGTGCCAGCAGTTACTCCCCAGGGGAAGCTTTCTTT. Translation: CASSYSPGEAFF.

A word on this clone: The junction departs from germline at one end; a sequencing error may be responsible. This sequence joins TRBV2 and TRBJ1-6; D ambiguous. Looked up from germline, CDR1 is SNHLY and CDR2 is FYNNEI. CDR3 length equals 15 residues. The CDR3, as DNA: TGTGCCAGCAGTGAGGCGGGGTCCTTTAATTCACCCCTCCACTTT. As protein: CASSEAGSFNSPLHF.

Concerning this clone itself: The junction differs from germline at one of its ends, possibly a read error. The chain combines TRBV29-1 with TRBJ1-5, with D hard to call. The CDR3 loop spans 13 amino acids. The germline CDR1 and CDR2 sequences are SQVTM and ANQGSEA. The CDR3 sequence is CSVGDYSNQHQHF. The CDR3 coding sequence is TGCAGCGTCGGGGATTATAGCAATCAGCACCAGCATTTT.

The V and J genes are TRBV13 and TRBJ1-5; 7 nucleotides match TRBD1. Germline assignment: CDR1 PRHDT and CDR2 FYEKMQ (reference sequence). The CDR3 extends over 14 amino acids. V trimming: 5 bases; J trimming: 1 base; junction bases outside the gene matches: 2. This CDR3 is CASSPGGSNQPQHF. The CDR3 DNA reads TGTGCCAGCAGCCCAGGGGGGAGCAATCAGCCCCAGCATTTT.

V is TRBV2 and J is TRBJ1-3; D is unresolved. Matching the DNA end better, TRBJ2-2 makes the J call doubtful. CDR3 length: 11 amino acids. CDR1 SNHLY and CDR2 FYNNEI come from the germline V gene. The CDR3 spells CASTTGGELFF. CDR3 nucleotide sequence: TGTGCCAGCACTACGGGTGGAGAGCTGTTTTTT.

The chain carries TRBV5-5 and TRBJ1-2, with D unresolved. Germline values: CDR1 SGHKS, CDR2 YYEKEE (reference sequence). Deletions cut 0 bases from V and 8 bases from J, with 11 bases between. The CDR3 spans 13 residues. This CDR3 reads CASSLVSGSGYTF. As DNA, the CDR3 is TGTGCCAGCAGCTTGGTTTCGGGGTCCGGCTACACCTTC.

J is TRBJ1-2 and V is TRBV5-1; 10 nucleotides agree with TRBD1. The V gene's germline CDR1 is SGHRS and CDR2 YFSETQ. The CDR3 totals 14 residues. Unmatched junction bases numbered 12, after V lost 3 bases and J lost 13 bases. Here the CDR3 DNA reads TGCGCCAGCAGCTCGACAGGGGGCGTAGAAATCTCCACCTTC. This encodes CASSSTGGVEISTF.

This sequence joins TRBV7-9 and TRBJ2-1, with a tentative D call TRBD2 (6 bases). Trimming removed 6 bases from V and 4 bases from J, with 22 bases in between. CDR3 length: 17 residues. From germline, CDR1 is SEHNR and CDR2 FQNEAQ (reference sequence). CDR3 DNA: TGTGCCAGCAGATCAACCGTTGCGGAGGGAATATACAATGAGCAGTTCTTC. This encodes CASRSTVAEGIYNEQFF.

On this clone itself: An end of the junction does not agree with germline; a read error may underlie this. The chain employs TRBV4-1 and TRBJ1-5; 7 bases align to TRBD1. Germline V gives CDR1 MGHRA, CDR2 YSYEKL. This CDR3 spans 14 amino acids. The CDR3: CASSQERDSQHQHF. The CDR3 nucleotides are TGCGCCAGCAGCCAAGAAAGGGACAGTCAGCACCAGCATTTT.

The rearrangement joins TRBV9 to TRBJ1-2; no firm D call. This CDR3 spans 12 amino acids. The V gene's germline CDR1 is SGDLS and CDR2 YYNGEE. Trimming removed 4 bases from V and 6 bases from J, with 10 bases in between. The CDR3 reads CASSRRRDGYTF. The CDR3 DNA follows: TGTGCCAGCAGCCGGAGGAGGGATGGCTACACCTTC. Full variable domain (outside the CDR3, taken from reference TRBV9 and TRBJ1-2): DSGVTQTPKHLITATGQRVTLRCSPRSGDLSVYWYQQSLDQGLQFLIQYYNGEERAKGNILERFSAQQFPDLHSELNLSSLELGDSALYFCASSRRRDGYTFGSGTRLTVV.

CDR3 residues: CASTLTGGGETQYF. The CDR3 DNA reads TGTGCCAGCACGCTGACAGGGGGAGGTGAGACCCAGTACTTC. The genes are TRBV11-2 and TRBJ2-5; 9 bases are a match to TRBD1. CDR3 length equals 14 residues. Per the germline V gene, CDR1 is SGHAT and CDR2 is FQNNGV. J was trimmed by 5 bases and V by 7 bases; bases with no gene match: 8.

CDR3: CASSYRWTGLTGELFF. The CDR3 region has the DNA TGTGCCAGCAGTTACAGGTGGACAGGGTTAACCGGGGAGCTGTTTTTT. The V gene is TRBV6-5, the J gene TRBJ2-2, with TRBD1 identical over 8 bases. This CDR3 has 16 amino acids. Germline values: CDR1 MNHEY, CDR2 SVGAGI. V shed 2 bases, J shed 5 bases, and the junction held 7 bases outside the gene matches.

V gene TRBV10-3 combines with J gene TRBJ2-7; 8 positions match TRBD1. The germline V gene encodes CDR1 ENHRY and CDR2 SYGVKD. The CDR3 sequence is 13 residues long. The V segment lost 6 bases and the J segment 2 bases; nucleotides outside the gene matches: 3. In DNA form, the CDR3 reads TGTGCCATCAGCGACAGGGGCACCTACGAGCAGTACTTC. This encodes CAISDRGTYEQYF.

The chain links TRBV5-1 to TRBJ1-1; 7 bases align to TRBD1. Looked up from germline, CDR1 is SGHRS and CDR2 is YFSETQ. The junction had 10 bases not matched to a gene; V was cut back by 1 base and J by 7 bases. CDR3 length equals 15 residues. The CDR3 is CASSLRQGVEIEAFF. The CDR3 DNA is TGCGCCAGCAGCTTGAGGCAGGGGGTTGAAATTGAAGCTTTCTTT.

The genes are TRBV25-1 and TRBJ2-7; weak D call: TRBD2 (5 bases). The V end lost 0 bases, the J end lost 6 bases, and 18 bases lay between the germline ends. The CDR3 runs to 16 residues. CDR1 and CDR2 (germline): MGHDK, SYGVNS. In DNA form, the CDR3 reads TGTGCCAGCAGTGAATATCTAGGGAGCCCCGGGCGCGAGCAGTACTTC. It translates to CASSEYLGSPGREQYF.

V usage is TRBV5-1 and J usage is TRBJ2-7; 8 bases line up with TRBD1. The CDR3 consists of 14 residues. Germline V lookup: CDR1 SGHRS, CDR2 YFSETQ. The V gene end was trimmed by 4 bases and the J gene end by 6 bases; junction bases not matched to a gene: 9. CDR3 amino acids: CASSPRGQGGEQYF. The DNA for the CDR3 is TGCGCCAGCAGCCCCCGCGGACAGGGAGGCGAGCAGTACTTC.